Shown below are 18 T cell receptor beta chains from a single sample sequenced in a study of human T cells and chemical hapten exposure. This sample's time point: patch test 1, 2 weeks after DPC sensitization. Documented treatment: therapeutic diphenylcyclopropenone sensitization with weekly scalp DPC. TCRdb ran MiXCR on the RACE reads and lists one entry per CDR3 protein. The repertoire has some 79,000 distinct CDR3 sequences, 7.5% to 9.5% of them found once; the top ten carry around 1.5%. The sample here was whole blood, taken in connection with sensitization to the hapten diphenylcyclopropenone (DPC). The receptors here all came from a woman aged 30 to 39 with alopecia areata. Some clones in this sample may be carry-over from other donors' samples.

The sample holds many counts of this clonotype. The chain joins TRBV27 to TRBJ2-2; unclear D gene. Trimming removed 5 bases at V and 3 bases at J, with 10 bases between. Germline V CDR1 and CDR2: MNHEY, SMNVEV (reference sequence). The CDR3 is 14 residues long. The CDR3 loop reads CASSLEAHTGELFF. In DNA, the CDR3 is TGTGCCAGCAGTCTAGAAGCGCACACCGGGGAGCTGTTTTTT.

V is TRBV18 and J is TRBJ2-7, with D uncertain. The germline V and J ends were trimmed by 1 base and 2 bases, with 9 bases remaining between them. The germline gives CDR1 KGHSH, CDR2 LQKENI. CDR3 length: 14 amino acids. Here the CDR3 reads CASSPRSVPYEQYF. CDR3 nucleotide sequence: TGTGCCAGCTCACCACGGTCAGTCCCCTACGAGCAGTACTTC.

This chain links TRBV29-1 with TRBJ1-2; tentative D call: TRBD1 (5 bases). The CDR3 runs to 15 residues. Germline V CDR1 and CDR2: SQVTM, ANQGSEA. Trimming removed 4 bases at V and 2 bases at J, with 17 bases between. The CDR3 loop is CSVGAQGGGNYGYTF. CDR3 nucleotide sequence: TGCAGCGTTGGGGCCCAGGGTGGGGGAAACTATGGCTACACCTTC.

This clonotype was counted ten times or more. The V call is TRBV7-2, the J call TRBJ2-2, with TRBD2 identical over 8 bases. Looked up from germline, CDR1 is SGHTA and CDR2 is FQGNSA. J lost 1 base, V lost 9 bases, and 7 bases had no gene match. The CDR3 contains 15 residues. DNA of the CDR3: TGTGCCAGACGAGGGCTAGCGGGGAACACCGGGGAGCTGTTTTTT. Translation gives CARRGLAGNTGELFF.

This clonotype was detected ten times or more. The chain carries TRBV19 and TRBJ2-2; no clear D gene. There are 15 residues in the CDR3. V was trimmed by 5 bases and J by 5 bases, leaving 15 bases between them. Germline V gene sequence: CDR1 LNHDA, CDR2 SQIVND (reference sequence). CDR3 sequence (DNA): TGTGCCAGTAGTTACACCCAAAAGTTAACCGGGGAGCTGTTTTTT. Protein product: CASSYTQKLTGELFF.

This clonotype was seen a handful of times. This chain uses TRBV5-1 with TRBJ1-3; D is unresolved. Trimming took off 2 bases at V and 1 base at J, with 7 bases between the two ends. The CDR3 is 14 residues long. Germline V gene data show CDR1 as SGHRS and CDR2 as YFSETQ. CDR3 sequence reads: CASSFSESGNTIYF. CDR3 nucleotide sequence: TGCGCCAGCAGCTTTTCCGAATCTGGAAACACCATATATTTT.

This clonotype has more than one count but fewer than ten. This rearrangement joins TRBV7-6 to TRBJ2-3, with unresolved D. CDR1 SGHVS and CDR2 FNYEAQ come from the germline V gene. The V gene lost 1 base and the J gene lost 4 bases, with 12 bases spanning the gap. The CDR3 loop spans 15 amino acids. CDR3: CASSLESDTPDTQYF. The CDR3 DNA reads TGTGCCAGCAGCTTAGAGTCAGATACCCCAGATACGCAGTATTTT. Drawing the rest from reference TRBV7-6 and TRBJ2-3, the complete variable domain is GAGVSQSPRYKVTKRGQDVALRCDPISGHVSLYWYRQALGQGPEFLTYFNYEAQQDKSGLPNDRFSAERPEGSISTLTIQRTEQRDSAMYRCASSLESDTPDTQYFGPGTRLTVL.

This clonotype came up many times. The chain combines TRBV19 with TRBJ2-2; no clear D gene. In germline, CDR1 is LNHDA, CDR2 SQIVND (reference sequence). The CDR3 covers 13 residues. V lost 6 bases, J lost 2 bases, and 7 bases lay in between. The CDR3 is CASRKENTGELFF. Written as DNA, the CDR3 is TGTGCCAGTAGGAAGGAAAACACCGGGGAGCTGTTTTTT.

This chain uses TRBV27 with TRBJ2-3, with a tentative D call TRBD1 (5 bases). CDR3 size: 17 residues. Germline loops: CDR1 MNHEY, CDR2 SMNVEV (reference sequence). The V and J ends lost 3 bases and 4 bases respectively, with 20 bases between them. The CDR3, as DNA: TGTGCCAGCAGTTTCATCCCCTCGCCAGGGTGGGCAGATACGCAGTATTTT. Encoded protein: CASSFIPSPGWADTQYF.

The chain is built from TRBV12-3 or TRBV12-4 and TRBJ2-3; no clear D. With 2 bases removed from V and 2 bases from J, the gap between germline ends came to 8 bases. This CDR3 has 14 amino acids. The CDR3 protein is CASSLQLATDTQYF. The CDR3 DNA is TGTGCCAGCAGTTTACAACTTGCCACAGATACGCAGTATTTT.

This clonotype has at least ten counts. CDR3 residues: CASSIGESTEAFF. Written as DNA, the CDR3 is TGTGCCAGCAGTATAGGGGAAAGCACTGAAGCTTTCTTT. The chain recombines TRBV12-3 or TRBV12-4 with TRBJ1-1, with a tentative D call TRBD1 (5 bases). Trimming shortened V by 5 bases and J by 4 bases, and 11 bases separated the two germline ends. The CDR3 spans 13 residues.

The rearrangement joins TRBV19 to TRBJ1-2; TRBD1 is a possible D gene (5 bases). The CDR3 consists of 16 residues. Germline CDR1 is LNHDA and CDR2 is SQIVND (reference sequence). V gave up 0 bases and J gave up 4 bases, with 15 bases separating them. The CDR3 reads CASSIDGSKGSYGYTF. Written as DNA, the CDR3 is TGTGCCAGTAGTATAGACGGAAGTAAGGGGAGCTATGGCTACACCTTC.

This clonotype was detected only a few times. The J gene is TRBJ2-1, the V gene TRBV6-2 or TRBV6-3, with 7 bases identical to TRBD1. The junction had 8 bases not matched to a gene; V was cut back by 6 bases and J by 3 bases. The CDR3 has 15 amino acids. Germline CDR1 is MNHEY and CDR2 is SVGEGT. CDR3 protein: CASRREDRNYNEQFF. DNA of the CDR3: TGTGCCAGCAGACGCGAGGACAGGAACTACAATGAGCAGTTCTTC.

Ten or more counts support this clonotype. The chain couples TRBV12-3 or TRBV12-4 to TRBJ1-1; D is uncertain. The germline V and J ends were trimmed by 8 bases and 0 bases, with 7 bases remaining between them. The CDR3 totals 12 residues. The CDR3 spells CASALMNTEAFF. CDR3 bases: TGTGCCAGCGCCCTGATGAACACTGAAGCTTTCTTT.

V is TRBV30 and J is TRBJ1-2, with TRBD1 as a possible D gene (6 bases). Germline V gene sequence: CDR1 GTSNPN, CDR2 SVGIG (reference sequence). V gave up 0 bases and J gave up 6 bases, with 11 bases separating them. The CDR3 is made up of 13 amino acids. DNA of the CDR3: TGTGCCTGGAGTGTACTAAGGGGGGATGGCTACACCTTC. It specifies CAWSVLRGDGYTF.

This clonotype has only a few counts. This sequence joins TRBV6-5 and TRBJ1-6; no clear D gene. The V end lost 6 bases, the J end lost 5 bases, and 11 bases lay between the germline ends. CDR1 MNHEY and CDR2 SVGAGI come from the germline V gene. The CDR3 has 14 amino acids. CDR3 sequence: CASRQPGDNSPLHF. The CDR3 nucleotides read TGTGCCAGCAGACAACCCGGGGATAATTCACCCCTCCACTTT.

This clonotype was seen a handful of times. Here the CDR3 DNA reads TGTGCCACCAGCAGAGAGGCTACAGGGTCCTATGGCTACACCTTC. It encodes CATSREATGSYGYTF. The V and J genes are TRBV15 and TRBJ1-2; tentatively, D is TRBD1 (6 bases). This CDR3 spans 15 amino acids. Trimming removed 0 bases from V and 4 bases from J, with 12 bases in between. From germline, CDR1 is LNHNV and CDR2 YYDKDF (reference sequence).

There are many counts of this clonotype. The genes are TRBV20-1 and TRBJ2-3; D is possibly TRBD1 or TRBD2 (6 bases each). This CDR3 has 16 residues. The V gene lost 1 base and the J gene lost 0 bases, with 14 bases spanning the gap. Germline loops: CDR1 DFQATT, CDR2 SNEGSKA (reference sequence). For the CDR3, the DNA is TGCAGTGCTAGAGGAGGGGGGTCCTATAGCACAGATACGCAGTATTTT. Amino acid sequence: CSARGGGSYSTDTQYF.